This paragraph reports one TCR beta chain. Some clones are missing from TCRdb's copy, which holds only in-frame ones; the method was immunoSEQ multiplex PCR. The sample gives 150,000 to 200,000 clones, roughly 82% of which show up once; 4.5% to 6.5% is in the top ten. The data stem from a study of blood T cell repertoires in COVID-19. The CDR3 spans 16 residues. The V end lost 1 base, the J end lost 8 bases, and 19 bases lay between the germline ends. Germline assignment: CDR1 SGHRS and CDR2 YFSETQ. Sample: peripheral blood. The chain combines TRBV5-1 with TRBJ2-1; D may be TRBD2 (5 bases). This TCR came from a woman in her 30s with acute or convalescent COVID-19. The CDR3 is CASSLRLVGKGDEQFF. DNA of the CDR3: TGCGCCAGCAGCTTGCGTTTAGTGGGAAAGGGAGATGAGCAGTTCTTC.